This TCR beta chain was observed in a study of blood T cell repertoires in COVID-19. Original analysis: It was from reference gene primer amplification that nucleated cell counts were estimated. Libraries were prepared by immunoSEQ multiplex PCR; TCRdb keeps only in-frame clonotypes and omits some of them. Clone size and V and J calls were adopted from that table, with D and trimming inferred from the DNA. The sample holds about 54,000 clones, 80% to 90% seen once. The V end lost 5 bases, the J end lost 1 base, and 10 bases lay between the germline ends. This CDR3 has 14 amino acids. Germline V gene data show CDR1 as SGHNT and CDR2 as YENEEA.

The chain has TRBV11-3 and TRBJ2-3; D is perhaps TRBD2 (5 bases). The sample was peripheral blood. This TCR was sampled from a human donor in a cohort sampled during active COVID-19. The CDR3 region is CASSPGWGTDTQYF. CDR3 in DNA: TGTGCCAGCAGCCCGGGGTGGGGCACAGATACGCAGTATTTT.